The 5 T cell receptor beta chains presented below share a single source sample, sequenced in a study of OX40 agonist ivuxolimab in advanced cancers. Method: immunoSEQ multiplex PCR; TCRdb's copy keeps in-frame clones and lacks some. The sample has fewer than 80,000 clones, over 75% seen once; the top ten hold 0.66%. Sequencing used CD4+ or CD8+ T cells sorted from blood, obtained in a trial of the OX40 agonist ivuxolimab. All receptors come from an adult with an advanced solid tumor such as melanoma, head and neck, liver or kidney cancer.

This clone was counted once. The gene calls are TRBV18 and TRBJ2-7; 7 bases are shared with TRBD1. Germline CDR1 and CDR2: KGHSH and LQKENI. The CDR3 totals 12 residues. The V and J ends lost 6 bases and 7 bases, in that order; junction bases with no gene match: 6. Here the CDR3 DNA reads TGTGCCAGCTCGTCCAGGGGGTTAGAGCAGTACTTC. It translates to CASSSRGLEQYF.

Only one count was recorded for this clone. V gene TRBV5-6 combines with J gene TRBJ2-7; D remains ambiguous. The CDR3 contains 15 residues. CDR1 and CDR2 (germline): SGHDT, YYEEEE. V was pared by 1 base and J by 3 bases, with 14 bases between. CDR3 coding DNA: TGTGCCAGCAGCTTGAGATCCGGGCACTTCTACGAGCAGTACTTC. Its translation: CASSLRSGHFYEQYF.

The V gene is TRBV7-2, the J gene TRBJ2-7; D is tentatively TRBD1 or TRBD2 (6 bases each). This CDR3 has 14 amino acids. V lost 2 bases, J lost 2 bases, and 10 bases lay in between. The germline V gene encodes CDR1 SGHTA and CDR2 FQGNSA. The CDR3 DNA is TGTGCCAGCAGCTTAATGGGGGGCCCCTACGAGCAGTACTTC. Its translation: CASSLMGGPYEQYF.

V is TRBV5-1 and J is TRBJ2-3; the D is unclear. The CDR3 loop spans 13 amino acids. The germline CDR1 and CDR2 sequences are SGHRS and YFSETQ. Trimming took off 3 bases at V and 3 bases at J, with 8 bases between the two ends. CDR3 sequence (DNA): TGCGCCAGCAGCTCTGAACGGACAGATACGCAGTATTTT. It specifies CASSSERTDTQYF.

The V and J genes are TRBV5-1 and TRBJ2-5; TRBD1 agrees at 9 bases. Germline V gives CDR1 SGHRS, CDR2 YFSETQ. The CDR3 is 14 amino acids. V shed 4 bases, J shed 4 bases, and the junction held 5 bases outside the gene matches. The CDR3 DNA reads TGCGCCAGCAGCATACCGGGACAGGGAGAGACCCAGTACTTC. Translated, it gives CASSIPGQGETQYF.